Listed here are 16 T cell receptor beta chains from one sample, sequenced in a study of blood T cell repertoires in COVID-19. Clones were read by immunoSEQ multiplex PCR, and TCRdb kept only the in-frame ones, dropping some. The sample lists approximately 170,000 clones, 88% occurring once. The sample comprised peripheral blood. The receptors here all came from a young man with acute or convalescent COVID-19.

CDR3 in DNA: TGTGCCAGCAGTTACACGACAGGTGGTGGTTATGGCTACACCTTC. This sequence encodes CASSYTTGGGYGYTF. This sequence joins TRBV6-5 and TRBJ1-2, with D possibly matching TRBD1 (6 bases). This CDR3 is built from 15 residues. Germline V gene data show CDR1 as MNHEY and CDR2 as SVGAGI. V was shortened by 2 bases and J by 5 bases, with 15 bases between the two germline ends.

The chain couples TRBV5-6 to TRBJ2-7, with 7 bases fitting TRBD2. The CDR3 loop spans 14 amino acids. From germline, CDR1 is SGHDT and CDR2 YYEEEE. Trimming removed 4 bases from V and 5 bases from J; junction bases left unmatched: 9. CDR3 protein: CASSPFGGRNEQYF. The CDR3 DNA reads TGTGCCAGCAGCCCGTTCGGGGGGAGGAACGAGCAGTACTTC.

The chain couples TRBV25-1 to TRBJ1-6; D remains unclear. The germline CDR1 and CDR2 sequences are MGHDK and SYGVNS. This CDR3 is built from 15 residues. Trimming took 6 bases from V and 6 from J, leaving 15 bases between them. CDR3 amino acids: CASSTEIAANSPLHF. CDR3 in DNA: TGTGCCAGCAGCACAGAGATTGCAGCTAATTCACCCCTCCACTTT.

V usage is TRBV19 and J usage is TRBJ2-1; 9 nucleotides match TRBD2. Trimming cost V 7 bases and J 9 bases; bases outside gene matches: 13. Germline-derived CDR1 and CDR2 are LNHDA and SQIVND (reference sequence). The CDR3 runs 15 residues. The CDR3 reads CASISGASGETEQFF. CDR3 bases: TGTGCCAGTATCTCGGGGGCTAGCGGGGAGACTGAGCAGTTCTTC.

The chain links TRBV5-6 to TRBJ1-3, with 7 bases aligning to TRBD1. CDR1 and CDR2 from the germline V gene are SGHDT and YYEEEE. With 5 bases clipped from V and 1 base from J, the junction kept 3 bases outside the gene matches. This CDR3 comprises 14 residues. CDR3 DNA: TGTGCCAGCAGGTACAGGGGTTCTGGAAACACCATATATTTT. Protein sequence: CASRYRGSGNTIYF. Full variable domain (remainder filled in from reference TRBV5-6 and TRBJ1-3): DAGVTQSPTHLIKTRGQQVTLRCSPKSGHDTVSWYQQALGQGPQFIFQYYEEEERQRGNFPDRFSGHQFPNYSSELNVNALLLGDSALYLCASRYRGSGNTIYFGEGSWLTVV.

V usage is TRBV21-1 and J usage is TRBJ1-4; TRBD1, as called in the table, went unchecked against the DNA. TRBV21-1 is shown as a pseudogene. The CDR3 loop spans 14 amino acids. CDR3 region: CANLSGGQYEKLFF. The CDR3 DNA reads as TGTGCCAACCTGTCAGGGGGTCAGTACGAAAAACTGTTTTTT.

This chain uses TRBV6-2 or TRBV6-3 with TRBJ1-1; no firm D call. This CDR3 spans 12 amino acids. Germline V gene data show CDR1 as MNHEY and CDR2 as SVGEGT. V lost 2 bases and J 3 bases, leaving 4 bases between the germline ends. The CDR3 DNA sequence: TGTGCCAGCAGTTACCCCGACACTGAAGCTTTCTTT. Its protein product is CASSYPDTEAFF.

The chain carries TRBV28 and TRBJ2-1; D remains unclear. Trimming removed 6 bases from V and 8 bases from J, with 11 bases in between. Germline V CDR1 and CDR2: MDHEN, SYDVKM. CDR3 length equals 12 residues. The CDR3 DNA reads TGTGCCAGCAGCACAATTTTCGATGAGCAGTTCTTC. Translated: CASSTIFDEQFF. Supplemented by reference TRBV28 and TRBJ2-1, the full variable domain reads DVKVTQSSRYLVKRTGEKVFLECVQDMDHENMFWYRQDPGLGLRLIYFSYDVKMKEKGDIPEGYSVSREKKERFSLILESASTNQTSMYLCASSTIFDEQFFGPGTRLTVL.

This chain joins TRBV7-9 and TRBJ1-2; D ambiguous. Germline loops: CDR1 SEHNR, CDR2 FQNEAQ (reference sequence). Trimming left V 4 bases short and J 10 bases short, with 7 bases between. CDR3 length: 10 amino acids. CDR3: CASSSQHYTF. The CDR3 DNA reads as TGTGCCAGCAGCTCACAGCACTACACCTTC.

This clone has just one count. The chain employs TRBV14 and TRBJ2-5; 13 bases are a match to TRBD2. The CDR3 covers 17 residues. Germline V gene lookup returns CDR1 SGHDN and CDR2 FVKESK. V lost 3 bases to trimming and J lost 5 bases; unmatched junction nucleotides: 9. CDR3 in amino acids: CASSQGTGTSGTETQYF. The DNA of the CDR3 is TGTGCCAGCAGCCAGGGGACCGGGACTAGCGGGACGGAGACCCAGTACTTC.

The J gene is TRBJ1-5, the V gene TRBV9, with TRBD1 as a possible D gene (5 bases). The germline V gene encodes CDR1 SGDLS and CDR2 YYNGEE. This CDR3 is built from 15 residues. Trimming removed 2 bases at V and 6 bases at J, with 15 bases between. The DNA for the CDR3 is TGTGCCAGCAGCGTTATGGACACCCCCAGTCAGCCCCAGCATTTT. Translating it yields CASSVMDTPSQPQHF.

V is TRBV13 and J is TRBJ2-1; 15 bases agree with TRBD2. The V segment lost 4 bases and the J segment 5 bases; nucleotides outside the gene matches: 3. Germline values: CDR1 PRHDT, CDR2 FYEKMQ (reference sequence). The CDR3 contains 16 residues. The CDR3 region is CASSWGLAGGNNEQFF. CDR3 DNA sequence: TGTGCCAGCAGCTGGGGACTAGCGGGGGGCAACAATGAGCAGTTCTTC.

The CDR3 region is CASSPTNNEQFF. Here the CDR3 DNA reads TGTGCCAGCAGCCCTACGAACAATGAGCAGTTCTTC. The chain joins TRBV11-2 to TRBJ2-1; the D is unclear. V shed 5 bases and J shed 5 bases, with 7 bases lying between them. The CDR3 extends over 12 amino acids. Germline V CDR1 and CDR2: SGHAT, FQNNGV.

The CDR3 loop reads CASSSFSGLASEQFF. The DNA of the CDR3 is TGTGCCAGCAGCTCGTTTAGTGGACTAGCGTCTGAGCAGTTCTTC. The chain is built from TRBV7-9 and TRBJ2-1, with 9 bases identical to TRBD2. The germline gives CDR1 SEHNR, CDR2 FQNEAQ (reference sequence). V lost 4 bases and J lost 9; bases outside the gene matches: 10. This CDR3 region has 15 residues. The variable domain in full, with the rest retrieved from reference TRBV7-9 and TRBJ2-1, is DTGVSQNPRHKITKRGQNVTFRCDPISEHNRLYWYRQTLGQGPEFLTYFQNEAQLEKSRLLSDRFSAERPKGSFSTLEIQRTEQGDSAMYLCASSSFSGLASEQFFGPGTRLTVL.

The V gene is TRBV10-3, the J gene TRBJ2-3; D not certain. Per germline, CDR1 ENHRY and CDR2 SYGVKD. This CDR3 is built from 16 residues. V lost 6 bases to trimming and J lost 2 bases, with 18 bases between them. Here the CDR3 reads CAISEKTVSSTDTQYF. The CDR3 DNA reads TGTGCCATCAGCGAAAAAACAGTCAGTTCCACAGATACGCAGTATTTT.

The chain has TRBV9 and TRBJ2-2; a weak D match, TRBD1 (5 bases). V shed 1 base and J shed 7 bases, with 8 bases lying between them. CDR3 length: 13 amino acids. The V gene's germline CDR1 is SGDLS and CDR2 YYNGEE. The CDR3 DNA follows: TGTGCCAGCAGCGTATCAGGGCGCGGGGAGCTGTTTTTT. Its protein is CASSVSGRGELFF.